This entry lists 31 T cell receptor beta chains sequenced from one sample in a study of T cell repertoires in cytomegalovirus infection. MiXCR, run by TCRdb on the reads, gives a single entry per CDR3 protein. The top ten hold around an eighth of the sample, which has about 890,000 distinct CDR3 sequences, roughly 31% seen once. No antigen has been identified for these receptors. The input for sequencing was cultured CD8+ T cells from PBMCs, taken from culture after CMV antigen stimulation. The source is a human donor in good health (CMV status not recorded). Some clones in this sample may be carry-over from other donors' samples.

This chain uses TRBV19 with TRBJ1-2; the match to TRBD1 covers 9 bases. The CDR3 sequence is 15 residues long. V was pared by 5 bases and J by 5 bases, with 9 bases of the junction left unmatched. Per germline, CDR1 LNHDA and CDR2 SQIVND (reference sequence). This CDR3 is CASSLARQGDYGYTF. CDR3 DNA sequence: TGTGCCAGTAGTCTCGCCCGACAGGGGGATTATGGCTACACCTTC.

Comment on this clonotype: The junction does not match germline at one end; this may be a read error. CDR3 protein: CTTSREKRGAQSTTDTQYF. The CDR3 coding sequence is TGTACCACCAGCAGAGAAAAAAGGGGGGCCCAATCTACCACAGATACGCAGTATTTT. The chain couples TRBV15 to TRBJ2-3, with D possibly being TRBD1 or TRBD2 (6 bases each). CDR1 is LNHNV, CDR2 YYDKDF, per germline (reference sequence). The length of the CDR3 is 19 residues.

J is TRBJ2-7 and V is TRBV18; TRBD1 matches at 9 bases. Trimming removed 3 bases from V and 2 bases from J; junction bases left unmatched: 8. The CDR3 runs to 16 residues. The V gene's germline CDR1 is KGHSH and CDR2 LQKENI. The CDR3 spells CASSPVGTGPAYEQYV. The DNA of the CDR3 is TGTGCCAGCTCACCCGTCGGGACAGGGCCGGCCTACGAGCAGTACGTC.

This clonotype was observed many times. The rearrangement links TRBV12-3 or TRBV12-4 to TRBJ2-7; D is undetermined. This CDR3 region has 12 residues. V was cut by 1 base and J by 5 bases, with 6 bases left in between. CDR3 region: CASSLVGHEQYF. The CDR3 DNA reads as TGTGCCAGCAGTTTAGTGGGCCACGAGCAGTACTTC.

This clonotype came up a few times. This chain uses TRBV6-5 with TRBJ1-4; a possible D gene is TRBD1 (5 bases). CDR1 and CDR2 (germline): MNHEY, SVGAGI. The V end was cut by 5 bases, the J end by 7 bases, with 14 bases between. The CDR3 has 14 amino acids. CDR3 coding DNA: TGTGCCAGCAGTGCGACAGAGGGTAGTGAAAAACTGTTTTTT. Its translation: CASSATEGSEKLFF.

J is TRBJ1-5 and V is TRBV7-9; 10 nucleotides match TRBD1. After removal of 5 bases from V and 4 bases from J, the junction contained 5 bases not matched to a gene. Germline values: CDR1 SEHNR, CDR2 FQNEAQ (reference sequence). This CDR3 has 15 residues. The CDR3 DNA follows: TGTGCCAGCAGCAACCCGGACAGGGGGAATCAGCCCCAGCATTTT. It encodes CASSNPDRGNQPQHF.

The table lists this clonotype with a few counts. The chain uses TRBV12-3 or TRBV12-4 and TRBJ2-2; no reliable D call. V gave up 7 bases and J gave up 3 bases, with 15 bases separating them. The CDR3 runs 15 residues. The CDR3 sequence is CASKPVGADTGELFF. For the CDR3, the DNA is TGTGCCAGCAAACCGGTGGGCGCGGACACCGGGGAGCTGTTTTTT.

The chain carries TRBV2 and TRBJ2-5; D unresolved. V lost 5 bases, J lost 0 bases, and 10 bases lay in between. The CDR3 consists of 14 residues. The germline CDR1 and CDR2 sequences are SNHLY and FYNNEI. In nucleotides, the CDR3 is TGTGCCAGCAGTCCCGTCAAGAACCAAGAGACCCAGTACTTC. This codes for CASSPVKNQETQYF.

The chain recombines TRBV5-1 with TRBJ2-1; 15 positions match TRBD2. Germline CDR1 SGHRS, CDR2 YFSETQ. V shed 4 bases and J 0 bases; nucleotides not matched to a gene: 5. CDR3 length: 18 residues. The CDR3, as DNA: TGCGCCAGCAGCGTGGGACTAGCGGGGGGTAGCTCCTACAATGAGCAGTTCTTC. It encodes CASSVGLAGGSSYNEQFF. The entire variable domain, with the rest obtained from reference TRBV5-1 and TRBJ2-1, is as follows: KAGVTQTPRYLIKTRGQQVTLSCSPISGHRSVSWYQQTPGQGLQFLFEYFSETQRNKGNFPGRFSGRQFSNSRSEMNVSTLELGDSALYLCASSVGLAGGSSYNEQFFGPGTRLTVL.

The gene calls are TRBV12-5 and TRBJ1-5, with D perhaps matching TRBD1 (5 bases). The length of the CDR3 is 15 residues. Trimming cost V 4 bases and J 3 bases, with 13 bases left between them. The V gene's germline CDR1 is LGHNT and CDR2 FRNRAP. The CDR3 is CASGSGTVLNQPQHF. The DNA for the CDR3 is TGTGCTAGTGGTTCAGGGACGGTCCTCAATCAGCCCCAGCATTTT.

In DNA form, the CDR3 reads TGCGCCAGCAGCCCCGGCGCGGGGGACCCCTACTATGGCTACACCTTC. Protein: CASSPGAGDPYYGYTF. The chain recombines TRBV4-1 with TRBJ1-2; D perhaps matches TRBD1 (5 bases). The CDR3 is 16 amino acids. Germline CDR1 MGHRA, CDR2 YSYEKL. The ends were cut back, 4 bases at V and 3 bases at J, with 18 bases in the middle.

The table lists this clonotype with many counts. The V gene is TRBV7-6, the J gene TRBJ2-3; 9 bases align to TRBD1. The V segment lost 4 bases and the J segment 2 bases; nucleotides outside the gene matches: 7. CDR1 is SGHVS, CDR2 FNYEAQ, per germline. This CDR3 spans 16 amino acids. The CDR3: CASSSGTGSYTDTQYF. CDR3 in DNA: TGTGCCAGCAGCTCCGGGACAGGGAGTTACACAGATACGCAGTATTTT.

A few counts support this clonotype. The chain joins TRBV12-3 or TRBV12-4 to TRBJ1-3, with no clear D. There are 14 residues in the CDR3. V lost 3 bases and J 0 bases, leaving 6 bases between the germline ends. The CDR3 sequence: CASSFGDSGNTIYF. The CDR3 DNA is TGTGCCAGCAGTTTTGGGGACTCTGGAAACACCATATATTTT.

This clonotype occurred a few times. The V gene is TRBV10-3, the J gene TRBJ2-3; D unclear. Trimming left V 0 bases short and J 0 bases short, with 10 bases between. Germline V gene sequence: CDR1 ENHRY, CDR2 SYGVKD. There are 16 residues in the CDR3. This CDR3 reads CAISESGETSTDTQYF. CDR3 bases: TGTGCCATCAGTGAGTCAGGCGAAACTAGCACAGATACGCAGTATTTT.

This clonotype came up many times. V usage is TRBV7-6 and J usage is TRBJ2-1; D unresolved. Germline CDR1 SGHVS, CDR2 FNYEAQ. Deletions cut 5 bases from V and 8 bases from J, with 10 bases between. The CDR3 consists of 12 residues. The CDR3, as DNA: TGTGCCAGCAGCAGCATACCGTATGAGCAGTTCTTC. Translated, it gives CASSSIPYEQFF.

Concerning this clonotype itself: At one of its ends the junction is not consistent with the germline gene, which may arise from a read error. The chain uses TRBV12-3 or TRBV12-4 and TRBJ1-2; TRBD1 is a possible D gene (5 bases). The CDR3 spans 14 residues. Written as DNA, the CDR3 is TGTGCCAGCCAACCCCCGTTAAAAGACAGAGCACCGTACTTC. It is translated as CASQPPLKDRAPYF.

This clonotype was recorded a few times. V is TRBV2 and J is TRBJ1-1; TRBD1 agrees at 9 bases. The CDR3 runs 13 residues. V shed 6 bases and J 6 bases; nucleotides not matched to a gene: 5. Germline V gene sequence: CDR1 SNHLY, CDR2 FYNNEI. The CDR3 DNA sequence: TGTGCCAGCAGGGGACAGGGACGCCCTGAAGCTTTCTTT. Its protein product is CASRGQGRPEAFF. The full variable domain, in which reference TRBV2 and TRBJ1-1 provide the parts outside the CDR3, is EPEVTQTPSHQVTQMGQEVILRCVPISNHLYFYWYRQILGQKVEFLVSFYNNEISEKSEIFDDQFSVERPDGSNFTLKIRSTKLEDSAMYFCASRGQGRPEAFFGQGTRLTVV.

CDR3 DNA: TGTGCCACCTTCCCAGATTATCCTAGAATGGATTCTGGAAACACCATATATTTT. Translation gives CATFPDYPRMDSGNTIYF. V is TRBV5-4 and J is TRBJ1-3, with D uncertain. This CDR3 contains 18 residues. V lost 9 bases and J lost 1, with 26 bases in between. Germline V gives CDR1 SGHNT, CDR2 YYREEE (reference sequence).

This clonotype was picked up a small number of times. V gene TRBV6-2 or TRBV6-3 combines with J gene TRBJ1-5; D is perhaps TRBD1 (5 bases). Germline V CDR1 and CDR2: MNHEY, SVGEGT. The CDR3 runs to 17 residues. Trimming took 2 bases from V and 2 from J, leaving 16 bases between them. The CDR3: CASSYSGAVRGNQPQHF. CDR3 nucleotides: TGTGCCAGCAGTTACAGCGGGGCAGTTCGGGGCAATCAGCCCCAGCATTTT.

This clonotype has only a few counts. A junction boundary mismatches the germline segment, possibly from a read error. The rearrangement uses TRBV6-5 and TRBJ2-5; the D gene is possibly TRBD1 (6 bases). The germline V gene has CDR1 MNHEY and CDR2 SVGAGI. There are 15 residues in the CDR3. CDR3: CVSSSIRDNQETQYF. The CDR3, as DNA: TGTGTCAGCAGTTCGATTAGGGACAATCAAGAGACCCAGTACTTC.

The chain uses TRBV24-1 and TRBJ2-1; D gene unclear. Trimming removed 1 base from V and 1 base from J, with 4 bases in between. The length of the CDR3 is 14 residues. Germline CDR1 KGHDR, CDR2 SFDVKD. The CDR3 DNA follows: TGTGCCACCAGTGATTTTGTGTCCTACAATGAGCAGTTCTTC. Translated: CATSDFVSYNEQFF.

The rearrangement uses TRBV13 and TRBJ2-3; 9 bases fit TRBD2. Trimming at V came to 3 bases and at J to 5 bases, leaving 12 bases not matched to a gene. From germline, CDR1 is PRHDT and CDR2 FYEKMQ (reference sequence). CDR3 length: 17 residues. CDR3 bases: TGTGCCAGCAGCTTCCTAAAAAGCGGGGGGAGCGAAGATACGCAGTATTTT. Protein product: CASSFLKSGGSEDTQYF.

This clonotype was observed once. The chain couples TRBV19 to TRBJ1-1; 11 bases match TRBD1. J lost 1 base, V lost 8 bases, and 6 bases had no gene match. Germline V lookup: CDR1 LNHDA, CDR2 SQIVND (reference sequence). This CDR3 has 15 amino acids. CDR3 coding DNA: TGTGCCAGTTCGCGGACAGGGGGCACGAACACTGAAGCTTTCTTT. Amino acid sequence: CASSRTGGTNTEAFF.

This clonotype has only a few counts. Here the CDR3 reads CASSQPQGEIRDRANGYTF. In DNA form, the CDR3 reads TGTGCCAGCAGCCAACCACAGGGGGAGATTAGAGATCGTGCAAATGGCTACACCTTC. J is TRBJ1-2 and V is TRBV7-9, with 8 bases matching TRBD1. Trimming removed 5 bases from V and 6 bases from J; junction bases left unmatched: 23. The germline V gene has CDR1 SEHNR and CDR2 FQNEAQ (reference sequence). The CDR3 loop spans 19 amino acids.

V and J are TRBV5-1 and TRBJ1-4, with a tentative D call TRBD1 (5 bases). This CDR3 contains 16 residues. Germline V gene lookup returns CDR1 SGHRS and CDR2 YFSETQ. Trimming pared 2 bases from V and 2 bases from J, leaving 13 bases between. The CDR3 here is CASSLHRLGTNEKLFF. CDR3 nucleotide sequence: TGCGCCAGCAGCTTACACAGGTTGGGGACTAATGAAAAACTGTTTTTT.

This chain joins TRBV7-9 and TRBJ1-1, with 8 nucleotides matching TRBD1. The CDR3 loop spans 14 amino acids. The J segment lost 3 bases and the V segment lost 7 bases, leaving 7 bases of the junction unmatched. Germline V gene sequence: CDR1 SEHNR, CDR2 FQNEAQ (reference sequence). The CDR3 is CASNGQGLDTEAFF. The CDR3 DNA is TGTGCCAGCAACGGACAGGGATTGGACACTGAAGCTTTCTTT.

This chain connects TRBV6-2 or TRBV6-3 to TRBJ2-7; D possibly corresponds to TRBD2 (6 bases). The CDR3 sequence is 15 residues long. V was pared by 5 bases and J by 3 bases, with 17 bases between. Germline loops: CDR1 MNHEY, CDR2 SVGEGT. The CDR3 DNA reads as TGTGCCAGCAGTACCCCCGGGACTGGCCACTACGAGCAGTACTTC. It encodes CASSTPGTGHYEQYF.

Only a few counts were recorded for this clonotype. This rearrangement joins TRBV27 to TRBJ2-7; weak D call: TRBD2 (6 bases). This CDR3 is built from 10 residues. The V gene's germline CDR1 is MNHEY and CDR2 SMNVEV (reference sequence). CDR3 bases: TGTATGACGGGAGTCTACGAGCAGTACGTC. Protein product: CMTGVYEQYV.

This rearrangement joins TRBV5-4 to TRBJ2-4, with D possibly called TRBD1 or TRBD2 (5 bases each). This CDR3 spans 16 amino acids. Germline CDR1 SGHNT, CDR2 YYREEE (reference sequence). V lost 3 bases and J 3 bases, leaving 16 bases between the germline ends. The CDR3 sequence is CASSWDHSGNKNIQYF. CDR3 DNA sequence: TGTGCCAGCAGCTGGGACCACTCGGGAAACAAAAACATTCAGTACTTC.

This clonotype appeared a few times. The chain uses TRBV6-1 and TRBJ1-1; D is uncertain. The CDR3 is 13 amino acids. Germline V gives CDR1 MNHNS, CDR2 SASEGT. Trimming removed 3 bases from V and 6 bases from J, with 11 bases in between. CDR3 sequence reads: CASSDRFGAEAFF. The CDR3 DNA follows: TGTGCCAGCAGTGACAGGTTTGGGGCTGAAGCTTTCTTT.

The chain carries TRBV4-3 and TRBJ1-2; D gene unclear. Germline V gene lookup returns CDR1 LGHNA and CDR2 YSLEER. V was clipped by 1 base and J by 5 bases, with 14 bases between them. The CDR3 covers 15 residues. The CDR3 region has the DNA TGCGCCAGCAGCCAAGTTCAGACCTTCCTTTATGGCTACACCTTC. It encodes CASSQVQTFLYGYTF.